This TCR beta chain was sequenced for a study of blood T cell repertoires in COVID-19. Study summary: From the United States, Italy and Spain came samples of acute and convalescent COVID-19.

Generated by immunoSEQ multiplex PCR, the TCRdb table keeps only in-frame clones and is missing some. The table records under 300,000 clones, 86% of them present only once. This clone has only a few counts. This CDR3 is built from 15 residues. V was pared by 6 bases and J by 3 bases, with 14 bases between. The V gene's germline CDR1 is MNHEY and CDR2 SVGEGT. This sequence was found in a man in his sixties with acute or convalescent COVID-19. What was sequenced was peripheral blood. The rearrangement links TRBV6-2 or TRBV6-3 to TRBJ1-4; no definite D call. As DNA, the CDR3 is TGTGCCAGCAGCCACCCCGGGATGGCTAATGAAAAACTGTTTTTT. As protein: CASSHPGMANEKLFF.